The T cell receptor (beta chain) described here comes from a study of identical twins. This clonotype has a count of ten or more. MiXCR, applied by TCRdb to the 5' RACE reads, yields one record per CDR3 protein. The sample consists of some 600,000 distinct CDR3 sequences, around 7.5% of them appearing once. The sample was also reused in another study, on yellow fever vaccine responses in identical twins.

The receptor was isolated from a young woman in good health. Sequencing used PBMCs.

The CDR3 sequence: CASSLFTGETEAFF. The CDR3 bases are TGCGCCAGCAGCTTGTTTACAGGGGAGACTGAAGCTTTCTTT. This chain joins TRBV5-1 and TRBJ1-1; the match to TRBD1 covers 7 bases. Germline V gene data show CDR1 as SGHRS and CDR2 as YFSETQ. The CDR3 has 14 residues. Trimming cost V 1 base and J 5 bases; bases outside gene matches: 5.